This T cell receptor (beta chain) was captured in a study of esophageal squamous cell carcinoma under preoperative chemotherapy. Overall study context: Both tumor-infiltrating lymphocytes and peripheral blood T cells were profiled.

V lost 5 bases and J lost 2, with 18 bases in between. The germline V gene encodes CDR1 SEHNR and CDR2 FQNEAQ (reference sequence). This CDR3 has 16 residues. General study findings and limits: After chemotherapy, TCR diversity rose significantly in peripheral T cells but not in tumor-infiltrating lymphocytes. Peripheral T cells migrating into the tumor appeared to partly supply post-treatment tumor-infiltrating lymphocytes.

Concerning this clonotype: Its antigen is unidentified.

TCRdb passed the PCR reads through MiXCR, listing each CDR3 protein once. The sample contains roughly 32,000 distinct CDR3 sequences, roughly 50% of which appear only once. As to time point: before preoperative PTX-NDP chemotherapy. This specimen was collected from a patient given preoperative chemotherapy. This TCR was recovered from a human donor with esophageal squamous cell carcinoma. The donor label of this sample is uncertain. J is TRBJ2-5 and V is TRBV7-9; D might be TRBD2 (5 bases). The CDR3 loop is CASSTRSGWDQETQYF. The CDR3 DNA reads as TGTGCCAGCAGCACCCGAAGCGGATGGGATCAAGAGACCCAGTACTTC.